Listed here are 8 T cell receptor beta chains from one sample, sequenced in a study of T cells in women clearing cervical HPV infection. The protocol was immunoSEQ multiplex PCR, while the TCRdb copy is restricted to in-frame clones and leaves out a portion. The sample totals approximately 18,000 clones. The sample consisted of blood buffy coat. The receptor set was obtained from a woman aged 18-70 years with a cervical HPV16 infection that either progressed to CIN3+ or cleared (not recorded which).

In the case of this clone: The sequence runs out 3 residues before the end of the CDR3; the remainder is reconstructed from the germline J gene. J is TRBJ2-3 and V is TRBV2; 9 nucleotides align to TRBD2. After removal of 3 bases from V and 4 bases from J, the junction contained 8 bases not matched to a gene. The CDR3 is 16 amino acids. Per the germline V gene, CDR1 is SNHLY and CDR2 is FYNNEI. Incomplete CDR3 DNA: TGTGCCAGCAGTGAGGTCGGCGGGGGGGTATCAGATACG. It yields the protein CASSEVGGGVSDT. In full, the CDR3 is CASSEVGGGVSDTQYF. Combining the CDR3 with reference TRBV2 and TRBJ2-3 gives the whole variable domain EPEVTQTPSHQVTQMGQEVILRCVPISNHLYFYWYRQILGQKVEFLVSFYNNEISEKSEIFDDQFSVERPDGSNFTLKIRSTKLEDSAMYFCASSEVGGGVSDTQYFGPGTRLTVL.

Comment on this clone: The sequenced fragment ends 3 residues before the CDR3 boundary, so the rest is inferred from the germline J gene. The chain employs TRBV5-1 and TRBJ2-5, with D possibly being TRBD1 (6 bases). The CDR3 spans 16 residues. V lost 5 bases and J lost 4, with 21 bases in between. CDR1 is SGHRS, CDR2 YFSETQ, per germline. Partial CDR3 DNA: TGCGCCAGCAGTAAGGACAGCTGGATAAAGAGAGAGACC. This codes for CASSKDSWIKRET. The entire CDR3 protein is CASSKDSWIKRETQYF.

In regard to this clone: Read sequence stops 3 residues before the CDR3 end, and the germline J gene provides the missing end. The chain has TRBV29-1 and TRBJ2-5; maybe TRBD1 (6 bases). The CDR3 sequence is 15 residues long. Germline-derived CDR1 and CDR2 are SQVTM and ANQGSEA. V was trimmed by 7 bases and J by 0 bases, leaving 18 bases between them. The covered CDR3 bases are TGCAGCGGGTGGGGGAGTGGGGGCCACCAAGAGACC. Protein sequence: CSGWGSGGHQET. The full CDR3 sequence reads CSGWGSGGHQETQYF.

For this clone: The CDR3 end falls 3 residues outside the read, so it is completed with the germline J gene. The genes are TRBV7-3 and TRBJ2-1, with D tentatively TRBD2 (6 bases). The V end was cut by 6 bases, the J end by 6 bases, with 15 bases between. This CDR3 contains 14 residues. Germline V gives CDR1 SGHTA, CDR2 FQGTGA. CDR3 DNA, as far as it was read: TGTGCCAGCAGTGTTGGGGGACTTCCCAATGAG. It yields the protein CASSVGGLPNE. The CDR3 in its entirety is CASSVGGLPNEQFF.

A note on this clone: Read data end 3 residues before the CDR3 end; the end is taken from the germline J gene. Other DNA sequences within the sample encode an identical CDR3. The rearrangement links TRBV6-2 or TRBV6-3 to TRBJ1-1; D possibly corresponds to TRBD1 (6 bases). Per germline, CDR1 MNHEY and CDR2 SVGEGT. The CDR3 runs 14 residues. The sequenced CDR3 bases are TGTGCCAGCAGTTACACCGACAGGAGCGAAGTA. It codes for CASSYTDRSEV. The entire CDR3 is CASSYTDRSEVAFF.

By frequency, this clone is medium-sized. The observed sequence ends 3 residues before the CDR3 terminus, with the missing tail filled in from the germline J gene. The rearrangement joins TRBV24-1 to TRBJ1-2; D unclear. CDR1 is KGHDR and CDR2 is SFDVKD in the germline V gene. Trimming removed 2 bases from V and 2 bases from J, with 2 bases in between. The CDR3 extends over 12 amino acids. CDR3 amino acids: CATSDSNYGYTF. The part of the CDR3 DNA that was read is TGTGCCACCAGTGATTCAAACTATGGC.

A note on this clone: The observed sequence ends 3 residues before the CDR3 terminus, with the missing tail filled in from the germline J gene. The chain uses TRBV19 and TRBJ1-1, with TRBD1 matching 7 bases. Germline lookup yields CDR1 LNHDA and CDR2 SQIVND (reference sequence). There are 13 residues in the CDR3. The CDR3 DNA, read in part, is TGTGCCAGTAGGTCTGCGGAGGGGGCCTGG. As protein: CASRSAEGAW. The whole CDR3 protein is CASRSAEGAWAFF.

Worth noting for this clone: The read ends 3 residues early relative to the CDR3; the germline J gene fills the gap. V is TRBV5-1 and J is TRBJ2-3; 7 bases match TRBD1. The CDR3 loop spans 14 amino acids. Germline CDR1 reads SGHRS; CDR2 reads YFSETQ. With V trimmed by 4 bases and J by 6 bases, 8 bases remained unmatched. CDR3 DNA (partial): TGCGCCAGCAGCCGTGGACAGGAGTCGGATACG. It specifies CASSRGQESDT. The entire CDR3 sequence reads CASSRGQESDTQYF.